This is a list of T cell receptor beta chains from one sample in a study of PD-L1 blockade in urothelial cancer. Repertoires were generated with immunoSEQ multiplex PCR, while TCRdb's copy carries only in-frame clones and drops some. The table includes about 120,000 clones, approximately 90% detected once. The specimen was PBMCs, collected around atezolizumab (anti-PD-L1) treatment. Receptors originate from a man aged 60 to 69 with urothelial cancer. CDR3s include the opening cysteine and the closing phenylalanine or tryptophan. The order of the fields is V gene, J gene, D gene, clone size, CDR3 DNA, CDR3 protein. A D gene is named only where the DNA matches it firmly. Clone size is stated in some rows and not others, as once, few, many or a class when expanded.

TRBV5-1,TRBJ2-1,NA,NA,TGCGCCAGCAGCTTGGCGGAGGAGTCCTACAATGAGCAGTTCTTC,CASSLAEESYNEQFF
TRBV7-9,TRBJ2-1,TRBD2,NA,TGTGCCAGCAGCCGTATAGCGGGGGGGCCTTACAATGAGCAGTTCTTC,CASSRIAGGPYNEQFF
TRBV6-1,TRBJ2-3,TRBD2,NA,TGTGCCAGCAGTTCCCCTAGCGGGAGCACAGATACGCAGTATTTT,CASSSPSGSTDTQYF
TRBV4-3,TRBJ2-3,TRBD2,once,TGCGCCAGCAGCCGACTGCTAGCGGGGGTCGCAGATACGCAGTATTTT,CASSRLLAGVADTQYF
TRBV27,TRBJ1-2,TRBD1,NA,TGTGCCAGCAGCAACTATGGGACAGCCTATGGCTACACCTTC,CASSNYGTAYGYTF
TRBV4-1,TRBJ2-1,TRBD2,NA,TGCGCCAGCAGCCAAGAAAAAGCGGGGGGGTGGGATGAGCAGTTCTTC,CASSQEKAGGWDEQFF
TRBV19,TRBJ1-3,TRBD1,NA,TGTGCCAGTAGTATCGGACAGGTCTCTGGAAACACCATATATTTT,CASSIGQVSGNTIYF
TRBV9,TRBJ1-5,TRBD1,NA,TGTGCCAGCAGCGGGGGACAGGGGGGCGATCAGCCCCAGCATTTT,CASSGGQGGDQPQHF
TRBV28,TRBJ2-5,NA,NA,TGTGCCAGCAGTCCACTCGGGGAACAAGAGACCCAGTACTTC,CASSPLGEQETQYF
TRBV7-6,TRBJ1-3,NA,NA,TGTGCCAGCAGCTTAGGGATCGGCGGCCCATGGACTGGAAACACCATATATTTT,CASSLGIGGPWTGNTIYF
TRBV6-1,TRBJ1-2,NA,once,TGTGCCAGCAGCACAGATGTTTCGGGAATCTATGGCTACACCTTC,CASSTDVSGIYGYTF
TRBV28,TRBJ1-2,TRBD1,once,TGTGCCAGCACCGTCGCAGGGGGCGGCTATGGCTACACCTTC,CASTVAGGGYGYTF
TRBV30,TRBJ2-3,TRBD1,NA,TGTGCCTGGAGTACAGGACAGGGAGCAACAGATACGCAGTATTTT,CAWSTGQGATDTQYF
TRBV5-1,TRBJ2-1,TRBD2,NA,TGCGCCAGCAGCTTAGCGGGACTCCTCAATGAGCAGTTCTTC,CASSLAGLLNEQFF
TRBV12-5,TRBJ1-2,NA,few,TGTGCTAGTGGTTTGCCCTGGTCGGAGGATGGCTACACCTTC,CASGLPWSEDGYTF
TRBV4-3,TRBJ1-2,NA,NA,TGCGCCAGCAGCCAACACCCCGCGGCAGGGGACTATGGCTACACCTTC,CASSQHPAAGDYGYTF
TRBV28,TRBJ1-1,TRBD1,NA,TGTGCCAGCAGTTACCGGACAGGCCGACTTGCAGAAGCTTTCTTT,CASSYRTGRLAEAFF
TRBV4-1,TRBJ2-7,NA,once,TGCGCCAGCAGCCAAGTGGGACAAAGCGGTGAGCAGTACTTC,CASSQVGQSGEQYF
TRBV28,TRBJ2-3,NA,NA,TGTGCCAGCAGTTTCATGAGGGGCACAGATACGCAGTATTTT,CASSFMRGTDTQYF
TRBV19,TRBJ1-6,TRBD1,NA,TGTGCCAGTAGTATAAAAGGGGGCGCCTATTCACCCCTCCACTTT,CASSIKGGAYSPLHF
TRBV15,TRBJ1-3,NA,NA,TGTGCCACCAGCAGAGGACTACAGGGTACAGTTGGAAACACCATATATTTT,CATSRGLQGTVGNTIYF
TRBV28,TRBJ1-2,NA,few,TGTGCCAGCAGTCCTCTCATGGCCCAGGGACTCTATGGCTACACCTTC,CASSPLMAQGLYGYTF
TRBV19,TRBJ2-1,NA,NA,TGTGCCAGTAGTATAGTCGGACTCCGAGGTGAGCAGTTCTTC,CASSIVGLRGEQFF
TRBV13,TRBJ2-2,TRBD1,few,TGTGCCAGCAGCCCACAGGGGACAGGGGCCCTCGCGAACACCGGGGAGCTGTTTTTT,CASSPQGTGALANTGELFF
TRBV5-1,TRBJ1-1,NA,NA,TGCGCCAGCCGTCAGGGGAGGGCGGGCACTGAAGCTTTCTTT,CASRQGRAGTEAFF
TRBV7-2,TRBJ2-1,TRBD2,NA,TGTGCCAGCAGCTTAGCCGGGGGGGCCTTGGATGAGCAGTTCTTC,CASSLAGGALDEQFF
TRBV28,TRBJ1-5,TRBD1,NA,TGTGCCAGCAGGAGAGGGACAGGGGGACAGCCCCAGCATTTT,CASRRGTGGQPQHF
TRBV7-2,TRBJ1-2,NA,NA,TGTGCCAGCAGCCTAGGGGCAGAGAACTATGGCTACACCTTC,CASSLGAENYGYTF
TRBV6-5,TRBJ1-1,NA,NA,TGTGCCAGCAGGCCGACGGGGAACACTGAAGCTTTCTTT,CASRPTGNTEAFF
TRBV5-1,TRBJ2-3,TRBD2,few,TGCGCCAGCAGCTTGGCGGCGGGAGGGCCGGCAGATACGCAGTATTTT,CASSLAAGGPADTQYF
TRBV6-1,TRBJ2-7,NA,NA,TGTGCCAGCAGCGACTTTCCGGGGTCCCCCTACGAGCAGTACTTC,CASSDFPGSPYEQYF
TRBV4-3,TRBJ2-2,NA,NA,TGCGCCAGCAGCCAAGATCCGCAGGGGATTAACACCGGGGAGCTGTTTTTT,CASSQDPQGINTGELFF
TRBV5-1,TRBJ2-1,TRBD1,NA,TGCGCCAGCAGCTTAGACAGGGTTACATCCTACAATGAGCAGTTCTTC,CASSLDRVTSYNEQFF
TRBV27,TRBJ2-2,NA,NA,TGTGCCAGCAGGGAGGGACCGAACACCGGGGAGCTGTTTTTT,CASREGPNTGELFF
TRBV7-6,TRBJ2-7,NA,NA,TGTGCCAGCAGCTTAGCTGACACTGGATTCTCCGAGCAGTACTTC,CASSLADTGFSEQYF
TRBV9,TRBJ2-2,NA,NA,TGTGCCAGCAGCAGATCCAGGGTACCCGGGGAGCTGTTTTTT,CASSRSRVPGELFF
TRBV6-5,TRBJ2-5,TRBD2,NA,TGTGCCAGCAGTTCCCCGAGAGGGAGGGAAGAGACCCAGTACTTC,CASSSPRGREETQYF
TRBV4-2,TRBJ2-7,NA,NA,TGTGCCAGCAGCCAAGAAGGGGGGGTTCGCGAGCAGTACTTC,CASSQEGGVREQYF
TRBV9,TRBJ2-5,NA,NA,TGTGCCAGCAGCGTCGGACTAGGGGGAGAGACCCAGTACTTC,CASSVGLGGETQYF
TRBV19,TRBJ1-4,NA,NA,TGTGCCAGTAGCCCCACTTCGGGAACTAATGAAAAACTGTTTTTT,CASSPTSGTNEKLFF
TRBV19,TRBJ1-5,TRBD1,once,TGTGCCAGTAGTCCACAGGGGAATCAGCCCCAGCATTTT,CASSPQGNQPQHF
TRBV6-5,TRBJ1-6,TRBD1,NA,TGTGCCAGCAGTTTAACCCGACAGGGAGTAGGCTCACCCCTCCACTTT,CASSLTRQGVGSPLHF
TRBV6-5,TRBJ1-1,NA,NA,TGTGCCAGCAGTTGGGGGGCTGAAGCTTTCTTT,CASSWGAEAFF
TRBV6-5,TRBJ2-7,NA,NA,TGTGCCAGCAGTTACTCGAGGAACGGGTACGAGCAGTACTTC,CASSYSRNGYEQYF
TRBV18,TRBJ1-2,TRBD1,NA,TGTGCCAGCTCCGGAGGGGGCGCAAACTATGGCTACACCTTC,CASSGGGANYGYTF
TRBV5-5,TRBJ1-2,NA,NA,TGTGCCAGCAGCTTGTGGGCGGGGGACGGCTACACCTTC,CASSLWAGDGYTF
TRBV29-1,TRBJ2-7,TRBD1,NA,TGCAGCGTATCACAGGGGTTAGGCGAGCAGTACTTC,CSVSQGLGEQYF
TRBV7-2,TRBJ2-2,NA,NA,TGTGCCAGCAGCCTCATGGCTCCCGGGGAGCTGTTTTTT,CASSLMAPGELFF
TRBV4-1,TRBJ2-5,TRBD2,NA,TGCGCCAGCAGCCAAGTTCGGTTTTCTGGGGGAGGGGAGGAGACCCAGTACTTC,CASSQVRFSGGGEETQYF
TRBV28,TRBJ2-7,TRBD2,once,TGTGCCAGCAGTTCGAGCGGGGCAGGGCGCGACGAGCAGTACTTC,CASSSSGAGRDEQYF
TRBV2,TRBJ2-1,NA,NA,TGTGCCAGCAGTGGGGCCGGCGGGGCCTACAATGAGCAGTTCTTC,CASSGAGGAYNEQFF
TRBV6-5,TRBJ1-6,TRBD1,NA,TGTGCCAGCAGTCTCCCGGGACAGGGCCGACCCCTCCACTTT,CASSLPGQGRPLHF
TRBV5-1,TRBJ2-5,NA,once,TGCGCCAGCAGGGGGACTCAAGAGACCCAGTACTTC,CASRGTQETQYF
TRBV5-6,TRBJ1-1,TRBD1,NA,TGTGCCAGCAGCAGGGGACAGGGCGGCACTGAAGCTTTCTTT,CASSRGQGGTEAFF
TRBV30,TRBJ1-1,NA,NA,TGTGCCTGTTCCGGACAGTACACTGAAGCTTTCTTT,CACSGQYTEAFF